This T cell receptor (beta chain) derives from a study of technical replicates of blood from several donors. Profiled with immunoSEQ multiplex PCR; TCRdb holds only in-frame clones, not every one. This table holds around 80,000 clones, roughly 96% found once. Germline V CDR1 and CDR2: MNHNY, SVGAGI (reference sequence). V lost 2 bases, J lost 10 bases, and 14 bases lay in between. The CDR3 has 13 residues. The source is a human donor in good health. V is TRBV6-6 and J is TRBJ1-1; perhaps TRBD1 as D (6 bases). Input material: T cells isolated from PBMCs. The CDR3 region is CASSYPGQFGAFF. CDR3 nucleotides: TGTGCCAGCAGTTACCCTGGACAGTTCGGAGCTTTCTTT.